The T cell receptor beta chain described here comes from a study of cytomegalovirus exposure and HLA in healthy donors. Study background: In an earlier analysis, around 100 million unique TCR beta sequences were found from about 190 million T cells. Regarding the study as a whole: Among TCR beta chains, those listed as cytomegalovirus-associated numbered some 170. Reported performance of the classifier showed diagnosis of cytomegalovirus status with high specificity and sensitivity.

This CDR3 spans 14 amino acids. CDR1 is SGDLS and CDR2 is YYNGEE in the germline V gene. The V end was cut by 1 base, the J end by 3 bases, with 10 bases between. This PCR relied on a set of 60 Vbeta primers and 13 Jbeta primers. Sequencing used immunoSEQ multiplex PCR; TCRdb keeps in-frame clones, though not all of them. Of 200,000 or so clones listed, roughly 87% are singletons. Note on this clone: What it binds is unknown.

The chain uses TRBV9 and TRBJ1-1; TRBD1 is a possible D gene (6 bases). The source is a girl under three years old in good health and CMV-seronegative. The sequenced material came from PBMCs. The CDR3 region has the DNA TGTGCCAGCAGCGTAATCTCAGGGGACACTGAAGCTTTCTTT. It translates to CASSVISGDTEAFF.